This TCR beta chain is drawn from a study of Ad26.COV2.S vaccination and SARS-CoV-2 variants. Stated treatment: roughly 18 received Ad26.COV2.S at low or high dose, single or two shots; 5 received placebo; per-sample allocation not given. Sampling took place 63 days after the first vaccine or placebo injection. Of note for this clone: A junction end diverges from the germline sequence, so it may reflect a read error.

Profiled with immunoSEQ multiplex PCR; TCRdb holds only in-frame clones, not every one. Among around 450,000 clones listed, 80% to 95% were seen once. The germline V gene has CDR1 MDHEN and CDR2 SYDVKM. The CDR3 sequence is 12 residues long. The genes are TRBV28 and TRBJ2-1; 7 bases align to TRBD1. Sequenced here: peripheral blood, sampled in a trial of Ad26.COV2.S vaccine versus placebo. This receptor was identified in a person between 18 and 59 years old who received the Ad26.COV2.S COVID-19 vaccine or a placebo. CDR3 in amino acids: CASSLVQGSGIF. The CDR3 coding sequence is TGTGCCAGCAGTTTAGTACAGGGGTCTGGGATCTTC.